Reported below is one T cell receptor beta chain. This clonotype occurred many times. No antigen is known for it. Base qualities are not at hand, and no much larger clone is one base apart. The germline V and J ends show losses of 2 bases and 8 bases respectively, and no gene match explains 10 bases of the junction. The CDR3 has 16 amino acids, counting the end cysteine and phenylalanine. Solely the CDR3 DNA is kept, with 48 bases framed from the first base. The germline V gene provides CDR1 ENHRY and CDR2 SYGVKD. These reads were obtained on an Illumina HiSeq 1500. TCRdb took the public reads, trimmed them with fastp at Q25, ran MiXCR for clone calling and kept in-frame beta chains. Each CDR3 protein appears once, grouped with its most common genes and DNA. In this sample the table shows around 340,000 distinct CDR3 sequences, 25% to 30% of which occur a single time. Around 19% of the sample is held by the ten biggest clonotypes.

These data come from a study of T cell repertoires in cytomegalovirus infection (dated by TCRdb to between 2018 and 2021). Some background on the complete study: Alongside well-studied HLA-B-restricted epitopes, the peptide stimulations were aimed at recently identified HLA-C-restricted CMV epitopes, whose presentation resists viral immunomodulation. Donor HLA type was relevant to the analysis, as public TCR beta signatures indicated carriage of CMV infection together with the matching HLA type.

In light of the paper, this sample's treatment or condition label describes: in vitro stimulation with specific CMV peptide epitopes to enrich CMV-specific T cells. Overall results and qualifications from the work: In both this cohort and an independent roughly 330-donor cohort, the cumulative frequency of public TCR beta family members distinguished carriers of CMV infection plus the relevant HLA type. The ex vivo response was dominated by HLA-C-restricted CMV-specific TCR beta clonotypes, which also provided the single most frequent clonotype in two of eight donors.

The sample here was cultured PBMCs, taken from culture after CMV antigen stimulation. This chain joins TRBV10-3 to TRBJ2-1; 9 of the junction bases match TRBD1. The source of this sequence is a human donor in good health (CMV status not recorded). Some clones in this sample may be carry-over from other donors' samples. The CDR3 protein sequence reads: CAISEPQGALRDEQFF. The base sequence is TGTGCCATCAGTGAGCCACAGGGGGCCCTCCGGGATGAGCAGTTCTTC.